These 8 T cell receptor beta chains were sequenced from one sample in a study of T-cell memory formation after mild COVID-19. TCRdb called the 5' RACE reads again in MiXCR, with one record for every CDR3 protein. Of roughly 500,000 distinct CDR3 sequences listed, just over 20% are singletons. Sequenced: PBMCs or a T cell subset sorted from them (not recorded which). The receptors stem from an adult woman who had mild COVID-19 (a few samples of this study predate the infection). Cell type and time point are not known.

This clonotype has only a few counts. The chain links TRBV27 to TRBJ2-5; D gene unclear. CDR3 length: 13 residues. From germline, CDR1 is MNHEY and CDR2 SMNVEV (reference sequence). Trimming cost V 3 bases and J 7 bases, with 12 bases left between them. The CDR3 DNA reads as TGTGCCAGCAGTTTCGGTCTAGAGGCGACCCAGTACTTC. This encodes CASSFGLEATQYF.

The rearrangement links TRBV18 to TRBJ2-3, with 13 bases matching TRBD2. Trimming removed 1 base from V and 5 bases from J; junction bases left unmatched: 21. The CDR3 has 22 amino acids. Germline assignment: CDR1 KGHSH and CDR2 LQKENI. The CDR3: CASSPLASRGILAGGMEDTQYF. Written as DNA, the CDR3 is TGTGCCAGCTCACCACTTGCCAGTCGAGGGATACTAGCGGGAGGGATGGAAGATACGCAGTATTTT.

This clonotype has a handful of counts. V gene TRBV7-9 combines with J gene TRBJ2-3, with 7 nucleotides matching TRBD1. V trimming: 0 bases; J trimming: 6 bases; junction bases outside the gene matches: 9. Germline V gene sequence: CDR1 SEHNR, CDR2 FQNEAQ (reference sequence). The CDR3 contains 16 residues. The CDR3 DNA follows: TGTGCCAGCAGCTTAGCGAACAGGGGTGGAGAGGATACGCAGTATTTT. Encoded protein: CASSLANRGGEDTQYF.

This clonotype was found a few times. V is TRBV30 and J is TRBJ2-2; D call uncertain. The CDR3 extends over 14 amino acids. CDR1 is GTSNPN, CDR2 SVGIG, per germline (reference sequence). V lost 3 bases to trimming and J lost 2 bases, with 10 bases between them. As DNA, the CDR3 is TGTGCCTGGAGCCCATTCTACAACACCGGGGAGCTGTTTTTT. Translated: CAWSPFYNTGELFF.

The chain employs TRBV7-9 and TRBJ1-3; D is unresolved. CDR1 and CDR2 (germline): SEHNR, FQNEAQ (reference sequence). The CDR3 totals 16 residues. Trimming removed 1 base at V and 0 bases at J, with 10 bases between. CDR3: CASSLVPTVSGNTIYF. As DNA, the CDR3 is TGTGCCAGCAGCTTAGTACCCACGGTCTCTGGAAACACCATATATTTT. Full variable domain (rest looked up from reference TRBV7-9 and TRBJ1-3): DTGVSQNPRHKITKRGQNVTFRCDPISEHNRLYWYRQTLGQGPEFLTYFQNEAQLEKSRLLSDRFSAERPKGSFSTLEIQRTEQGDSAMYLCASSLVPTVSGNTIYFGEGSWLTVV.

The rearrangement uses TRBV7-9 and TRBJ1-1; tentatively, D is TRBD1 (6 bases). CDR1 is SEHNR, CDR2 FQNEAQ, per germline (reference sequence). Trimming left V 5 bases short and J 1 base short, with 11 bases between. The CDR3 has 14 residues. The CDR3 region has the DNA TGTGCCAGCAGCCCCCTGGGGGCGAACACTGAAGCTTTCTTT. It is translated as CASSPLGANTEAFF.

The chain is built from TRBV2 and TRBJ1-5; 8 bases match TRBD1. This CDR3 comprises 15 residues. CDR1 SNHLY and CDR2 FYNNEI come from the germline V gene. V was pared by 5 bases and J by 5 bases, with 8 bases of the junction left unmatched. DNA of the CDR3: TGTGCCAGCAGTCAAGACAGGGGAGGGGATCAGCCCCAGCATTTT. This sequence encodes CASSQDRGGDQPQHF.

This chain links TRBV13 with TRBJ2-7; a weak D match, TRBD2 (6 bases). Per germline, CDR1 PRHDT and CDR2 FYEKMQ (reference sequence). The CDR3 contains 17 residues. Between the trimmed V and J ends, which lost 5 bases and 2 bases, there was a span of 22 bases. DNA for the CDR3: TGTGCCAGCAGCGCACCGCCTAGCGCGGGGCCGGCCTACGAGCAGTACTTC. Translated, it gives CASSAPPSAGPAYEQYF.